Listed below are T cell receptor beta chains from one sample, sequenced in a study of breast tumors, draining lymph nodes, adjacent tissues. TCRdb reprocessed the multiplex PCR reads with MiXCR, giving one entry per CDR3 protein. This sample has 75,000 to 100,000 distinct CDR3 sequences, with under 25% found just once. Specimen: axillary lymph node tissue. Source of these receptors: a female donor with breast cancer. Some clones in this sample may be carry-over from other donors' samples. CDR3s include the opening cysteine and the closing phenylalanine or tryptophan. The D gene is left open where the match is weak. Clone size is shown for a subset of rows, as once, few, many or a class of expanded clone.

CDR3 DNA: TGTGCCAGCAGCTTAGCCGGACAGGGGGCATATGGCTACACCTTC; CDR3 protein: CASSLAGQGAYGYTF; D gene: TRBD1; V gene: TRBV7-9; clone size: .; J gene: TRBJ1-2
CDR3 DNA: TGTGCCAGCAGCCAAGAGTCGGGGGTGGGGACCCAGTACTTC; CDR3 protein: CASSQESGVGTQYF; D gene: .; V gene: TRBV3-1; clone size: many; J gene: TRBJ2-5
CDR3 DNA: TGCGCCAGCAGCTGGGGGACACCATTCTCTGGAAACACCATATATTTT; CDR3 protein: CASSWGTPFSGNTIYF; D gene: .; V gene: TRBV5-1; clone size: many; J gene: TRBJ1-3
CDR3 DNA: TGTGCCAGCAGTTCAGGTGGGCCGGGAAACGAGCAGTACTTC; CDR3 protein: CASSSGGPGNEQYF; D gene: .; V gene: TRBV12-3/TRBV12-4; clone size: many; J gene: TRBJ2-7
CDR3 DNA: TGTGCCAGCAGCGGTGGACAGGGAAATTACGAGCAGTACTTC; CDR3 protein: CASSGGQGNYEQYF; D gene: TRBD1; V gene: TRBV2; clone size: many; J gene: TRBJ2-7
CDR3 DNA: TGCAGTGCTAATTGGGGGGGGATGAAAGCGGGAGTGGACAATGAGCAGTTCTTC; CDR3 protein: CSANWGGMKAGVDNEQFF; D gene: TRBD2; V gene: TRBV20-1; clone size: many; J gene: TRBJ2-1
CDR3 DNA: TGTGCCAGCAGCGGGGGACTAGCGGCAGGGGAGCTGTTTTTT; CDR3 protein: CASSGGLAAGELFF; D gene: TRBD2; V gene: TRBV7-9; clone size: many; J gene: TRBJ2-2
CDR3 DNA: TGTGCCAGTAGTGCCCGACACTATGGCTACACCTTC; CDR3 protein: CASSARHYGYTF; D gene: .; V gene: TRBV19; clone size: many; J gene: TRBJ1-2
CDR3 DNA: TGTGCCAGCAGGGTTAGCGGGAGGACCGGGGAGCTGTTTTTT; CDR3 protein: CASRVSGRTGELFF; D gene: TRBD2; V gene: TRBV6-1; clone size: .; J gene: TRBJ2-2
CDR3 DNA: TGCGCCAGCAGCCCCACACCCGACAGTAATTCACCCCTCCACTTT; CDR3 protein: CASSPTPDSNSPLHF; D gene: .; V gene: TRBV5-1; clone size: many; J gene: TRBJ1-6
CDR3 DNA: TGCAGTGCTAGATTCCGAGGGAGGGTATTCCACGAGCAGTACTTC; CDR3 protein: CSARFRGRVFHEQYF; D gene: TRBD2; V gene: TRBV20-1; clone size: many; J gene: TRBJ2-7
CDR3 DNA: TGTGCCAGCAGTTTGTACGGGACTCCGGGCCAGGACGAGCAGTACTTC; CDR3 protein: CASSLYGTPGQDEQYF; D gene: .; V gene: TRBV28; clone size: .; J gene: TRBJ2-7
CDR3 DNA: TGTGCCAGCAGCTTACCAGGGGCTGGAAACACCATATATTTT; CDR3 protein: CASSLPGAGNTIYF; D gene: .; V gene: TRBV11-2; clone size: many; J gene: TRBJ1-3
CDR3 DNA: TGTGCCAGCAGCTTAGGGCGTGAGACCCAGTACTTC; CDR3 protein: CASSLGRETQYF; D gene: .; V gene: TRBV7-8; clone size: many; J gene: TRBJ2-5
CDR3 DNA: TGTGCCAGCAGTACGAGGGGCAGGGGCAATGAGCAGTTCTTC; CDR3 protein: CASSTRGRGNEQFF; D gene: .; V gene: TRBV6-1; clone size: many; J gene: TRBJ2-1
CDR3 DNA: TGCGCCAGCAGCTTAGAGAGAAACTCTGGGGCCAACGTCCTGACTTTC; CDR3 protein: CASSLERNSGANVLTF; D gene: .; V gene: TRBV5-1; clone size: many; J gene: TRBJ2-6
CDR3 DNA: TGTGCCAGCAGTGCGGGACTAGCGGGAGGGAGAGAGCAGTACTTC; CDR3 protein: CASSAGLAGGREQYF; D gene: TRBD2; V gene: TRBV2; clone size: many; J gene: TRBJ2-7
CDR3 DNA: TGCAGTGCTAGACAAGGGATCCCCGAGCAGTACTTC; CDR3 protein: CSARQGIPEQYF; D gene: .; V gene: TRBV20-1; clone size: many; J gene: TRBJ2-7
CDR3 DNA: TGTGCCAGCAGCCAAGGTATTCTAGCGGGAGTGTCCTACAATGAGCAGTTCTTC; CDR3 protein: CASSQGILAGVSYNEQFF; D gene: TRBD2; V gene: TRBV4-2; clone size: many; J gene: TRBJ2-1
CDR3 DNA: TGTGCCAGCAGCCCTACGACAGGGCCCTACGAGCAGTACTTC; CDR3 protein: CASSPTTGPYEQYF; D gene: TRBD1; V gene: TRBV11-2; clone size: many; J gene: TRBJ2-7
CDR3 DNA: TGTGCCAGCAGCTCCCTGGGGGCAGGGGCCACTAGCGGGAGGGAAAAAGAGCAGTTCTTC; CDR3 protein: CASSSLGAGATSGREKEQFF; D gene: TRBD2; V gene: TRBV7-9; clone size: many; J gene: TRBJ2-1
CDR3 DNA: TGTGCCAGCAGTTTAGGAAACACCCTTTTCTTC; CDR3 protein: CASSLGNTLFF; D gene: .; V gene: TRBV12-3/TRBV12-4; clone size: many; J gene: TRBJ1-2
CDR3 DNA: TGTGCCAGCAGCCTGCGCTATGGACAAGATCCGATAGATACGCAGTATTTT; CDR3 protein: CASSLRYGQDPIDTQYF; D gene: .; V gene: TRBV7-8; clone size: many; J gene: TRBJ2-3
CDR3 DNA: TGCAGCGTTGACCAGGGCGGAGACACCATATATTTC; CDR3 protein: CSVDQGGDTIYF; D gene: .; V gene: TRBV29-1; clone size: .; J gene: TRBJ1-3
CDR3 DNA: TGCGCCAGCAGTGAATCTGCGAGGTCGCAGTATTTT; CDR3 protein: CASSESARSQYF; D gene: .; V gene: TRBV10-2; clone size: many; J gene: TRBJ2-3
CDR3 DNA: TGCGCCAGCAGCCCCCCCCAGTTGGAGGGGGCCCTCAATCAGCCCCAGCATTTT; CDR3 protein: CASSPPQLEGALNQPQHF; D gene: TRBD1; V gene: TRBV5-1; clone size: many; J gene: TRBJ1-5
CDR3 DNA: TGCGCCAGCAGCCAAGTGGGTCATGGGGGGTCCTACGAGCAGTACTTC; CDR3 protein: CASSQVGHGGSYEQYF; D gene: .; V gene: TRBV4-3; clone size: many; J gene: TRBJ2-7
CDR3 DNA: TGCAGTGCTAGGGGACTAGCGGGGCCTAATGGCGAGCAGTACTTC; CDR3 protein: CSARGLAGPNGEQYF; D gene: TRBD2; V gene: TRBV20-1; clone size: many; J gene: TRBJ2-7
CDR3 DNA: TGCAGTGCTACGCTCTCACAGGGGAATAATGAAAAACTGTTTTTT; CDR3 protein: CSATLSQGNNEKLFF; D gene: TRBD1; V gene: TRBV20-1; clone size: few; J gene: TRBJ1-4
CDR3 DNA: TGTGCCAGCAGCTTAACAGGGCCGACAGGGGGCGATTCACCCCTCCACTTT; CDR3 protein: CASSLTGPTGGDSPLHF; D gene: TRBD1; V gene: TRBV7-3; clone size: many; J gene: TRBJ1-6
CDR3 DNA: TGCAGTGCTAGAGGTAGGGCGGACAGGGAGAGTACTGAAGCTTTCTTT; CDR3 protein: CSARGRADRESTEAFF; D gene: TRBD1; V gene: TRBV20-1; clone size: .; J gene: TRBJ1-1
CDR3 DNA: TGTGCCAGCAGCTTAGATCTTTTCGGGACTAGCGGGAGTGAGACCCAGTACTTC; CDR3 protein: CASSLDLFGTSGSETQYF; D gene: TRBD2; V gene: TRBV11-2; clone size: many; J gene: TRBJ2-5
CDR3 DNA: TGTGCCAGCAGTTTATCGCCGGACTTGTCCGAGCAGTACTTC; CDR3 protein: CASSLSPDLSEQYF; D gene: .; V gene: TRBV28; clone size: many; J gene: TRBJ2-7
CDR3 DNA: TGCGCCAGCAGCTTGGGCCCAGGGTCGAGCAATCAGCCCCAGCATTTT; CDR3 protein: CASSLGPGSSNQPQHF; D gene: .; V gene: TRBV5-1; clone size: many; J gene: TRBJ1-5
CDR3 DNA: TGTGCCAGCGGGGTGTTGGACAGGGGGCCCGGGGAGCTGTTTTTT; CDR3 protein: CASGVLDRGPGELFF; D gene: TRBD1; V gene: TRBV6-2/TRBV6-3; clone size: many; J gene: TRBJ2-2
CDR3 DNA: TGCGCCAGCAGCTTGGGAACAGCCAGGGGCTCCTACAATGAGCAGTTCTTC; CDR3 protein: CASSLGTARGSYNEQFF; D gene: .; V gene: TRBV5-1; clone size: .; J gene: TRBJ2-1
CDR3 DNA: TGTGCCAGCAGCTTAGGCACCTTGGGCGGAAAGCAGTACTTC; CDR3 protein: CASSLGTLGGKQYF; D gene: .; V gene: TRBV11-2; clone size: many; J gene: TRBJ2-7
CDR3 DNA: TGTGCCAGCACCTCTTGGGGAGCCCCCACAGATACGCAGTATTTT; CDR3 protein: CASTSWGAPTDTQYF; D gene: .; V gene: TRBV7-2; clone size: many; J gene: TRBJ2-3
CDR3 DNA: TGTGCCAGCAGTGAAGTCAGCTACGAGCAGTACTTC; CDR3 protein: CASSEVSYEQYF; D gene: .; V gene: TRBV6-1; clone size: many; J gene: TRBJ2-7
CDR3 DNA: TGCGGCGTTGGCCTCGGGGAGTCGGATTCACCCCTCCACTTT; CDR3 protein: CGVGLGESDSPLHF; D gene: .; V gene: TRBV29-1; clone size: .; J gene: TRBJ1-6
CDR3 DNA: TGTGCCAGCAGCTTAGCTTCCTGGGGCAGGGCCCTACTCCCCTACGAGCAGCACTTC; CDR3 protein: CASSLASWGRALLPYEQHF; D gene: .; V gene: TRBV7-2; clone size: .; J gene: TRBJ2-7
CDR3 DNA: TGCGCCAGCAGTGGACTTTACACCGGGGAGCTGTTTTTT; CDR3 protein: CASSGLYTGELFF; D gene: .; V gene: TRBV4-1; clone size: many; J gene: TRBJ2-2
CDR3 DNA: TGTGCCATCAGTGGAGGTGGCGGCGATACGCAGTATTTT; CDR3 protein: CAISGGGGDTQYF; D gene: .; V gene: TRBV10-3; clone size: many; J gene: TRBJ2-3
CDR3 DNA: TGTGCCAGCAGCTTAAGTGGGAACACCGGGGAGCTGTTTTTT; CDR3 protein: CASSLSGNTGELFF; D gene: .; V gene: TRBV7-2; clone size: many; J gene: TRBJ2-2
CDR3 DNA: TGCAGTGCTAGAGCGGGAGTAAGCCGCGACGAGCAGTACTTC; CDR3 protein: CSARAGVSRDEQYF; D gene: .; V gene: TRBV20-1; clone size: many; J gene: TRBJ2-7
CDR3 DNA: TGTGCCAGCAGACCGCGTCGGGGTGTCGGTAATTCACCCCTCCACTTT; CDR3 protein: CASRPRRGVGNSPLHF; D gene: .; V gene: TRBV28; clone size: few; J gene: TRBJ1-6
CDR3 DNA: TGTGCCAGCAGTTTATTGGGACAGGGGGCCTACACCGGGGAGCTGTTTTTT; CDR3 protein: CASSLLGQGAYTGELFF; D gene: TRBD1; V gene: TRBV28; clone size: once; J gene: TRBJ2-2